There are a few counts of the clone carrying this T cell receptor beta chain. The V and J ends lost 3 bases and 7 bases respectively, with 16 bases between them. Germline values: CDR1 LNHDA, CDR2 SQIVND (reference sequence). The CDR3 runs to 15 residues. The source of the sample is a study of T cells after yellow fever vaccination. As TCR cDNA was made by 5'RACE template switching, a universal primer site and UMIs were added. TCRdb re-analysed the 5' RACE reads in MiXCR, keeping a single row per CDR3 protein. The table includes just under 600,000 distinct CDR3 sequences, roughly 14% detected once. The sample in question was PBMCs, obtained on the day of the yellow fever booster vaccination. The chain employs TRBV19 and TRBJ1-5; D perhaps matches TRBD1 (5 bases). The receptor was derived from a young man who received the YFV17D yellow fever vaccine. The CDR3 DNA reads TGTGCCAGTAGTATTAAAAGGGGCGCCGGGCAGCCCCAGCATTTT. The encoded protein is CASSIKRGAGQPQHF.